This T cell receptor beta chain is from a study of T-cell reconstitution after alpha-beta-depleted transplantation in children. Points from the study as a whole: Surviving recipient T cells and thymic progenitors produced the high day-60 TCRbeta diversity seen in some patients. T-cell counts and diversity at one year post-transplant came mainly from newly produced T cells. It was reported that alpha-beta T cells came from several hundred expanded graft clones (about two months after transplant).

With respect to this clonotype: Its antigen remains unknown.

The TCRbeta library was prepared with unique molecular identifiers. TCRdb re-derived calls from the PCR reads in MiXCR, one entry per CDR3 protein. In the table there are a few hundred thousand distinct CDR3 sequences, roughly 13% of which are singletons. The CDR3 has 15 amino acids. V shed 0 bases and J shed 4 bases, with 8 bases lying between them. Germline CDR1 and CDR2: KGHDR and SFDVKD. The chain combines TRBV24-1 with TRBJ2-2, with a possible D match to TRBD1 (6 bases). The specimen was PBMCs, mostly from graft donor cells, collected 360 days after TCRalphabeta/CD19-depleted stem cell transplant. The clonotype originates from a male patient aged 5 to 17 who had a stem cell transplant for acute myeloid leukemia, so the T cells may come from the graft donor. CDR3 protein: CATSDLQGPTGELFF. CDR3 in DNA: TGTGCCACCAGTGATTTGCAGGGGCCCACCGGGGAGCTGTTTTTT.